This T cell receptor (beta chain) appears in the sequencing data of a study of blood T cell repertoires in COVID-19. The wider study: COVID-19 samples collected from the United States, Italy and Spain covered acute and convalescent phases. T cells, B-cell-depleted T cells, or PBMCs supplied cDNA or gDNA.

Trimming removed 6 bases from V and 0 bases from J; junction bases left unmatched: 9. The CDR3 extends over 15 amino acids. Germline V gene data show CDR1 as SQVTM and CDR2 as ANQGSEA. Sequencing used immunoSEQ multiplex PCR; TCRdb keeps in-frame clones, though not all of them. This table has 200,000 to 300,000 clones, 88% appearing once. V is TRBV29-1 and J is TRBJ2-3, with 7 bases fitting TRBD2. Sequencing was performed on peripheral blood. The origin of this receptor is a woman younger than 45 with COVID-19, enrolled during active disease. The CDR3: CSVEERGGSTDTQYF. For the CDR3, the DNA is TGCAGCGTGGAGGAGCGGGGAGGGAGCACAGATACGCAGTATTTT.